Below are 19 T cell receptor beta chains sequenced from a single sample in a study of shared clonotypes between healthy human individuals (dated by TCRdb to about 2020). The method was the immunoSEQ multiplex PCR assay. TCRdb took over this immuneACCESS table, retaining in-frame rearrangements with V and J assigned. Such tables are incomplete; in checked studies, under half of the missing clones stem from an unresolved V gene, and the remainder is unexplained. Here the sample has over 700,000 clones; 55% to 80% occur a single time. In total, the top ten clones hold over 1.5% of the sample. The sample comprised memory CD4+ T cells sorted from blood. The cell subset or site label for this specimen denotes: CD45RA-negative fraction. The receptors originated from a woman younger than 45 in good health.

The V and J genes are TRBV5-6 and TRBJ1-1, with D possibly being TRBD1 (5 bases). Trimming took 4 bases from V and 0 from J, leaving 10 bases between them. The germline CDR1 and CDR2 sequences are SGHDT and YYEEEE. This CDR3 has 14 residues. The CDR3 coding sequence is TGTGCCAGCAGCCGGGGACGGCTGAACACTGAAGCTTTCTTT. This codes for CASSRGRLNTEAFF.

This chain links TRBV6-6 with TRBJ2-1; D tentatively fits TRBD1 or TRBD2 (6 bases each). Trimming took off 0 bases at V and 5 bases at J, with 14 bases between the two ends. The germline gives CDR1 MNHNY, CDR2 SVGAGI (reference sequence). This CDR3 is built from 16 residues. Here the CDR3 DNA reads TGTGCCAGCAGTTACTCGAGGGGGAGGCAAAACAATGAGCAGTTCTTC. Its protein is CASSYSRGRQNNEQFF.

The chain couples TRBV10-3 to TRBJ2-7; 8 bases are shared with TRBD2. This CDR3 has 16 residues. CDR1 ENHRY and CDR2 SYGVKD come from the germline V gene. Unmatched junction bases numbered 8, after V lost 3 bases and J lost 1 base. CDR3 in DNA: TGTGCCATCAGTGAACGGGGCGGGAGGTCTTCCTACGAGCAGTACTTC. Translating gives CAISERGGRSSYEQYF.

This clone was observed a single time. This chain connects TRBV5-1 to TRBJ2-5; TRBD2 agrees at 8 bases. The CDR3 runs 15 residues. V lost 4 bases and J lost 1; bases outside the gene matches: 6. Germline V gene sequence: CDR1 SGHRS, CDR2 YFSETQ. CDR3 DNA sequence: TGCGCCAGCAGCCTAATAGCGGGACTCCAAGAGACCCAGTACTTC. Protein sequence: CASSLIAGLQETQYF. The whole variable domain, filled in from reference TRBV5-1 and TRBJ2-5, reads KAGVTQTPRYLIKTRGQQVTLSCSPISGHRSVSWYQQTPGQGLQFLFEYFSETQRNKGNFPGRFSGRQFSNSRSEMNVSTLELGDSALYLCASSLIAGLQETQYFGPGTRLLVL.

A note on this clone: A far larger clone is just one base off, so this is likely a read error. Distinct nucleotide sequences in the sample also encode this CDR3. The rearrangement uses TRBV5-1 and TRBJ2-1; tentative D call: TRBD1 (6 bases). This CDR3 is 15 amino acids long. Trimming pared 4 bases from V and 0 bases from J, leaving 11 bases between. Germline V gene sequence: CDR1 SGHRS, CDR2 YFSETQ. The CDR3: CASSLDSSSYNEQFF. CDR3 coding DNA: TGCGCCAGCAGCCTGGACAGCAGCTCCTACAATGAGCAGTTCTTC.

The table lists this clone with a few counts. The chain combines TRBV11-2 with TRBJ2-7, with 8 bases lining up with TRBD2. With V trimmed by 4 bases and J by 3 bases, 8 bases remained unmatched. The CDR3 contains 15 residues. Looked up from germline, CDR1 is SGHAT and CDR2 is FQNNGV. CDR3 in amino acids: CASSSRRGGGYEQYF. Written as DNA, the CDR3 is TGTGCCAGCAGCTCCCGCCGGGGGGGCGGCTACGAGCAGTACTTC. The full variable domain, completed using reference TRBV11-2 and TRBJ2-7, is EAGVAQSPRYKIIEKRQSVAFWCNPISGHATLYWYQQILGQGPKLLIQFQNNGVVDDSQLPKDRFSAERLKGVDSTLKIQPAKLEDSAVYLCASSSRRGGGYEQYFGPGTRLTVT.

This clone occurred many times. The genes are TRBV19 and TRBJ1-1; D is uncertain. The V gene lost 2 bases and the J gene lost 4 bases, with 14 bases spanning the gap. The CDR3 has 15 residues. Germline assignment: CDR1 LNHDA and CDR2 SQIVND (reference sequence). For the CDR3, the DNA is TGTGCCAGTAGTATAAGTGGACTGAGGGCCACTGAAGCTTTCTTT. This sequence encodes CASSISGLRATEAFF.

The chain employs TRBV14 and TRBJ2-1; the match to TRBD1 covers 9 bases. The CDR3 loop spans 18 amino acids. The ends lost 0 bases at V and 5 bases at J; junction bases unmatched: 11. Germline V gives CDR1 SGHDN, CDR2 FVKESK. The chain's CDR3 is CASSQDRLGTGIHNEQFF. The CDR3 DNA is TGTGCCAGCAGCCAAGATCGTCTAGGGACAGGGATACACAATGAGCAGTTCTTC.

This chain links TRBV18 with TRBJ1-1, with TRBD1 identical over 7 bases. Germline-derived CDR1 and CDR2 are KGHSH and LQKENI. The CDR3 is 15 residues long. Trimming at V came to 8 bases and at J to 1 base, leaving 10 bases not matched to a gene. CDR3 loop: CASTPRGRTNTEAFF. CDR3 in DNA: TGTGCCAGCACCCCTAGGGGGCGGACGAACACTGAAGCTTTCTTT.

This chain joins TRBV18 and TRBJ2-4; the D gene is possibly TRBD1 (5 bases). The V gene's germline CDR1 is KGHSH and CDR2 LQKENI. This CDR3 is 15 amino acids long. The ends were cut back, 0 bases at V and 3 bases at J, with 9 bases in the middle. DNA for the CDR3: TGTGCCAGCTCACCACCGCAGGGCGGCAAAAACATTCAGTACTTC. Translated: CASSPPQGGKNIQYF.

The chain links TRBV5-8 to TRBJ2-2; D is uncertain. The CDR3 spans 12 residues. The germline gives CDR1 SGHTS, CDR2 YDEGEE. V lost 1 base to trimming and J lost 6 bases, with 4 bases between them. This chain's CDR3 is CASSLYPGELFF. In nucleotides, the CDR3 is TGTGCCAGCAGCTTGTACCCCGGGGAGCTGTTTTTT. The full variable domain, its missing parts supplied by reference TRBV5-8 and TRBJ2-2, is EAGVTQSPTHLIKTRGQQATLRCSPISGHTSVYWYQQALGLGLQFLLWYDEGEERNRGNFPPRFSGRQFPNYSSELNVNALELEDSALYLCASSLYPGELFFGEGSRLTVL.

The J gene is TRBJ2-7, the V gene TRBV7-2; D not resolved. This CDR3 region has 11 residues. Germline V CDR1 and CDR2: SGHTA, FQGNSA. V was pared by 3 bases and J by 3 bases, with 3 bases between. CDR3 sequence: CASSFYYEQYF. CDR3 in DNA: TGTGCCAGCAGCTTCTACTACGAGCAGTACTTC.

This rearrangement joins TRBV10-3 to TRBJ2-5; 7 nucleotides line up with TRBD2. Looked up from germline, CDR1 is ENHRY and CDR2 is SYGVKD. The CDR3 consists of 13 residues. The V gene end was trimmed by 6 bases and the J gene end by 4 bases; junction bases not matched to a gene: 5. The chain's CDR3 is CAIREGGGETQYF. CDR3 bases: TGTGCCATCAGGGAAGGCGGGGGAGAGACCCAGTACTTC.

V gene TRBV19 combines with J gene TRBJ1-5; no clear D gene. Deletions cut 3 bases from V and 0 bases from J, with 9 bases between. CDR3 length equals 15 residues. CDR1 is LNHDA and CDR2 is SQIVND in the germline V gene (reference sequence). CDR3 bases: TGTGCCAGTAGTATTTTCAGGTATAGCAATCAGCCCCAGCATTTT. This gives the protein CASSIFRYSNQPQHF.

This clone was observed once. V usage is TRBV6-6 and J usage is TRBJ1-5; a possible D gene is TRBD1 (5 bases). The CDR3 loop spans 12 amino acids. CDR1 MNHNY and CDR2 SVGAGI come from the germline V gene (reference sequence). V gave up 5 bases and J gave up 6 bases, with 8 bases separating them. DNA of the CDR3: TGTGCCAGCAGTGCCCAGGGTCAGCCCCAGCATTTT. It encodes CASSAQGQPQHF.

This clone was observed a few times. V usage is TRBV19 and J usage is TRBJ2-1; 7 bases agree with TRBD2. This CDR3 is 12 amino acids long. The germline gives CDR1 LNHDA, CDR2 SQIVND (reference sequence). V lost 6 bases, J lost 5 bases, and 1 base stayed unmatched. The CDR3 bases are TGTGCCAGTAGGGGGACTAACAATGAGCAGTTCTTC. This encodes CASRGTNNEQFF.

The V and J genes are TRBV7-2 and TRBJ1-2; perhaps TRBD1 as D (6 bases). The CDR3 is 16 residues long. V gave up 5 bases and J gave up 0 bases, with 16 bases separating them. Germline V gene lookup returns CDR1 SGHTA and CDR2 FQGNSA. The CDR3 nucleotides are TGTGCCAGCAGCCCGAATACCGGGACACCTAACTATGGCTACACCTTC. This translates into CASSPNTGTPNYGYTF.

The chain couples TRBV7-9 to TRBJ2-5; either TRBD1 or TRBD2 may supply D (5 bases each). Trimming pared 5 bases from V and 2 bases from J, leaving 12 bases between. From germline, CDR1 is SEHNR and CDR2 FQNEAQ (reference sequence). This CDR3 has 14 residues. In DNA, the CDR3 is TGTGCCAGCAGCCCCCCTGGGGGTCAAGAGACCCAGTACTTC. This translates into CASSPPGGQETQYF.

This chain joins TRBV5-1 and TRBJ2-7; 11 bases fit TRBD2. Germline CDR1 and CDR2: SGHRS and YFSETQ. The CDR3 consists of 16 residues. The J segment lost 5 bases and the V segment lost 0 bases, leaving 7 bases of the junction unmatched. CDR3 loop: CASSLVTSGSFDEQYF. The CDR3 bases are TGCGCCAGCAGCTTGGTTACTAGCGGGAGCTTCGACGAGCAGTACTTC.